These T cell receptor beta chains were read from a single sample in a study of cytomegalovirus exposure and HLA in healthy donors. The method was immunoSEQ multiplex PCR; TCRdb's version includes in-frame clones alone and lacks a portion of them. This table holds 220,000 or so clones, roughly 83% found once. The sequencing sample was made of PBMCs. These receptors were obtained from a woman aged 25 to 39 in good health and CMV-seropositive. Each CDR3 is given with its conserved first and last residue. The order of the fields is D gene, V gene, clone size, J gene, CDR3 protein, CDR3 DNA. The D gene is left open where the match is weak. Clone sizes are given selectively: once, few, many, or a class where the clone is expanded.

D: -; V: TRBV30; size: -; J: TRBJ1-5; CDR3: CAWATENSNQPQHF; DNA: TGTGCCTGGGCTACAGAGAATAGCAATCAGCCCCAGCATTTT
D: -; V: TRBV27; size: -; J: TRBJ2-7; CDR3: CASSLGDEQYF; DNA: TGTGCCAGCAGTTTAGGGGACGAGCAGTACTTC
D: -; V: TRBV25-1; size: -; J: TRBJ2-7; CDR3: CASSESNYDEQYF; DNA: TGTGCCAGCAGTGAATCAAACTACGACGAGCAGTACTTC
D: TRBD2; V: TRBV29-1; size: -; J: TRBJ2-7; CDR3: CSATGLAGAGEQYF; DNA: TGCAGCGCGACGGGACTAGCGGGGGCCGGGGAGCAGTACTTC
D: TRBD2; V: TRBV4-3; size: -; J: TRBJ2-4; CDR3: CASSLLAGGPHIQYF; DNA: TGCGCCAGCAGCCTCTTAGCGGGAGGGCCCCACATTCAGTACTTC
D: TRBD1; V: TRBV28; size: -; J: TRBJ1-2; CDR3: CASSSGQGAPFGYTF; DNA: TGTGCCAGCAGTTCCGGACAGGGGGCGCCTTTCGGCTACACCTTC
D: -; V: TRBV30; size: once; J: TRBJ1-1; CDR3: CAWGGADRLEAFF; DNA: TGTGCCTGGGGGGGGGCGGACAGATTAGAAGCTTTCTTT
D: -; V: TRBV7-3; size: -; J: TRBJ2-1; CDR3: CASSLFGINDEQFF; DNA: TGTGCCAGCAGCCTTTTCGGGATCAACGATGAGCAGTTCTTC
D: -; V: TRBV29-1; size: -; J: TRBJ1-1; CDR3: CSVRGETEAFF; DNA: TGCAGCGTTCGGGGAGAAACTGAAGCTTTCTTT
D: TRBD1; V: TRBV12-5; size: once; J: TRBJ2-2; CDR3: CASGLGAGQGTGELFF; DNA: TGTGCTAGTGGTTTGGGGGCAGGACAGGGTACCGGGGAGCTGTTTTTT
D: TRBD2; V: TRBV5-1; size: once; J: TRBJ2-3; CDR3: CASSLSGLADTQYF; DNA: TGCGCCAGCAGCTTGTCGGGACTAGCAGATACGCAGTATTTT
D: TRBD1; V: TRBV11-2; size: -; J: TRBJ1-2; CDR3: CASSAQGESLTNYGYTF; DNA: TGTGCCAGCAGCGCGCAGGGGGAATCGCTAACGAACTATGGCTACACCTTC